This T cell receptor beta chain was documented in a study of OX40 agonist ivuxolimab in advanced cancers. Findings of the study overall: Researchers did not determine the expanded peripheral T cells' antigen specificity. There were, on average, more expanded clones in CD8+ T cells than in CD4+.

Concerning this clone: What it binds is not known.

This CDR3 has 12 residues. V lost 11 bases and J 6 bases, leaving 13 bases between the germline ends. Germline V lookup: CDR1 MNHEY, CDR2 SVGAGI. Prior autoimmune disease or systemic immunosuppression barred patients. Repertoires were generated with immunoSEQ multiplex PCR, while TCRdb's copy carries only in-frame clones and drops some. The table includes some 55,000 clones, roughly 79% detected once. The starting material was CD4+ or CD8+ T cells sorted from blood, obtained in a trial of the OX40 agonist ivuxolimab. The chain uses TRBV6-5 and TRBJ2-2; D gene uncertain. This TCR was recovered from an adult with an advanced solid tumor such as melanoma, head and neck, liver or kidney cancer. This chain's CDR3 is CASKLEAGELFF. Here the CDR3 DNA reads TGTGCCTCCAAACTTGAGGCCGGGGAGCTGTTTTTT.